This TCR beta chain was sequenced in a study of naive CD8 T cells in extremely preterm neonates. General observations from the study: Preterm neonate repertoires were significantly less rich by iChao1 than others. Relative to older groups, preterm infants had shorter, less trimmed CDR3s with fewer N additions.

Assay: immunoSEQ multiplex PCR; the TCRdb copy retains only in-frame clones and omits some. The sample consists of 25,000 or so clones, more than 70% of them appearing once. Note on this clone: The antigen is unknown.

Extremely preterm deliveries at 23-27 weeks of gestation provided the preterm samples. Sorted cells: live naive CD8+ T cells, CD45RA+CCR7+, Annexin V-negative. Unmatched junction bases numbered 0, after V lost 0 bases and J lost 3 bases. This CDR3 comprises 14 residues. CDR1 and CDR2 (germline): SGHDT, YYEEEE. This rearrangement joins TRBV5-6 to TRBJ1-2; 9 bases align to TRBD1. The source material was naive CD8+ T cells from cord blood. The receptor was isolated from a boy who was born preterm. The CDR3 sequence is CASSLGTGDYGYTF. The CDR3 nucleotides are TGTGCCAGCAGCTTGGGGACAGGGGACTATGGCTACACCTTC.